This TCR beta chain stems from a study of T cell repertoires in cytomegalovirus infection. The CDR3 has 13 amino acids. Germline-derived CDR1 and CDR2 are SGHTA and FQGNSA. Trimming removed 5 bases at V and 8 bases at J, with 15 bases between. At least ten counts were recorded for this clonotype. A single record per CDR3 protein comes from TCRdb applying MiXCR to the reads. Of 200,000 to 300,000 distinct CDR3 sequences in the sample, 9% to 15% were seen once. The rearrangement links TRBV7-2 to TRBJ1-2, with D uncertain. The sequencing sample was made of PBMCs. The origin of this receptor is a human donor in good health (CMV status not recorded). Some clones in this sample may be carry-over from other donors' samples. The CDR3 is CASSLVRVSGYTF. The CDR3 DNA is TGTGCCAGCAGCCTCGTCCGGGTTTCGGGCTACACCTTC.